These 20 T cell receptor beta chains came from one sample sequenced in a study of human T cells and chemical hapten exposure. TCRdb redid the calling of the RACE reads with MiXCR, one entry per CDR3 protein. The table lists about 120,000 distinct CDR3 sequences, around 13% of them singletons. Time point denoted: patch test 1, 2 weeks after DPC sensitization. Documented treatment: therapeutic diphenylcyclopropenone sensitization with weekly scalp DPC. The specimen was whole blood, collected in connection with sensitization to the hapten diphenylcyclopropenone (DPC). Receptors originate from a man between 18 and 35 years old with alopecia areata. Some clones in this sample may be carry-over from other donors' samples.

The V call is TRBV2, the J call TRBJ2-7; D might be TRBD2 (6 bases). CDR3 length: 13 amino acids. Germline V lookup: CDR1 SNHLY, CDR2 FYNNEI. Deletions cut 11 bases from V and 0 bases from J, with 14 bases between. The CDR3 coding sequence is TGTGCCCAAAGAGGAGCGGGCTCCTACGAGCAGTACTTC. Translation: CAQRGAGSYEQYF. The full variable domain, in which reference TRBV2 and TRBJ2-7 provide the parts outside the CDR3, is EPEVTQTPSHQVTQMGQEVILRCVPISNHLYFYWYRQILGQKVEFLVSFYNNEISEKSEIFDDQFSVERPDGSNFTLKIRSTKLEDSAMYFCAQRGAGSYEQYFGPGTRLTVT.

This clonotype has more than one count but fewer than ten. The genes are TRBV19 and TRBJ2-1; TRBD2 might be the D (5 bases). This CDR3 is 15 amino acids long. The V and J ends lost 1 base and 2 bases respectively, with 9 bases between them. Germline loops: CDR1 LNHDA, CDR2 SQIVND (reference sequence). DNA of the CDR3: TGTGCCAGTAGTATAGCTCAACTAGCCTACAATGAGCAGTTCTTC. It codes for CASSIAQLAYNEQFF.

This clonotype has just a few counts. For the CDR3, the DNA is TGCAGTGCTCCATACTCCCGGGATACGCAGTATTTT. Residues: CSAPYSRDTQYF. The chain couples TRBV20-1 to TRBJ2-3; D is undetermined. Trimming cost V 5 bases and J 6 bases, with 12 bases left between them. The CDR3 contains 12 residues. CDR1 and CDR2 from the germline V gene are DFQATT and SNEGSKA (reference sequence).

This clonotype has more than one count but fewer than ten. The chain uses TRBV3-1 and TRBJ2-6; D might be TRBD2 (6 bases). This CDR3 spans 15 amino acids. Germline V lookup: CDR1 LGHDT, CDR2 YNNKEL (reference sequence). V lost 2 bases and J 2 bases, leaving 7 bases between the germline ends. CDR3 in DNA: TGTGCCAGCAGCCAAACTAGCCCTGGGGCCAACGTCCTGACTTTC. Translation gives CASSQTSPGANVLTF.

This chain joins TRBV4-3 and TRBJ1-1; 7 bases are shared with TRBD1. The CDR3 spans 14 residues. Germline-derived CDR1 and CDR2 are LGHNA and YSLEER. With 0 bases clipped from V and 9 bases from J, the junction kept 7 bases outside the gene matches. The DNA of the CDR3 is TGCGCCAGCAGCCAAGATACCAGACAGGGCCAAGCTTTCTTT. It specifies CASSQDTRQGQAFF.

This clonotype appeared many times. The chain carries TRBV7-9 and TRBJ2-2, with D perhaps TRBD2 (6 bases). Deletions cut 6 bases from V and 9 bases from J, with 20 bases between. Germline loops: CDR1 SEHNR, CDR2 FQNEAQ (reference sequence). This CDR3 is 15 amino acids long. CDR3 sequence (DNA): TGTGCCAGCAGGACCGGGACTGGCCCGACGAGGGAGCTGTTTTTT. Translated: CASRTGTGPTRELFF.

This clonotype was detected only a few times. CDR3 protein: CASSPATDYNSPLHF. The CDR3 region has the DNA TGTGCCAGCAGCCCCGCGACAGATTATAATTCACCCCTCCACTTT. This sequence joins TRBV7-6 and TRBJ1-6, with a weak D call TRBD1 (5 bases). The length of the CDR3 is 15 residues. V lost 5 bases and J lost 4, with 12 bases in between. In germline, CDR1 is SGHVS, CDR2 FNYEAQ. Full variable domain (rest looked up from reference TRBV7-6 and TRBJ1-6): GAGVSQSPRYKVTKRGQDVALRCDPISGHVSLYWYRQALGQGPEFLTYFNYEAQQDKSGLPNDRFSAERPEGSISTLTIQRTEQRDSAMYRCASSPATDYNSPLHFGNGTRLTVT.

This clonotype was observed at least ten times. The chain joins TRBV28 to TRBJ1-5; D not certain. The CDR3 length is 15 residues. Germline CDR1 MDHEN, CDR2 SYDVKM. The germline V and J ends were trimmed by 2 bases and 0 bases, with 8 bases remaining between them. The CDR3 DNA follows: TGTGCCAGCAGTTTAGGGGATTTTAGCAATCAGCCCCAGCATTTT. This sequence encodes CASSLGDFSNQPQHF.

This clonotype was observed a handful of times. The rearrangement links TRBV29-1 to TRBJ1-1; 8 nucleotides match TRBD1. Germline V lookup: CDR1 SQVTM, CDR2 ANQGSEA. V lost 7 bases to trimming and J lost 0 bases; unmatched junction nucleotides: 4. This CDR3 region has 13 residues. CDR3 sequence (DNA): TGCAGCGGACGGGACAGGTTGAACACTGAAGCTTTCTTT. This codes for CSGRDRLNTEAFF.

The chain combines TRBV29-1 with TRBJ2-7, with a possible D match to TRBD1 (6 bases). Germline V CDR1 and CDR2: SQVTM, ANQGSEA. The CDR3 is 11 amino acids. V lost 5 bases to trimming and J lost 5 bases, with 10 bases between them. CDR3 sequence: CSVSRGNEQYF. CDR3 in DNA: TGCAGCGTTAGTAGGGGGAACGAGCAGTACTTC.

In its sample, this clonotype was seen a few times. The chain uses TRBV6-6 and TRBJ1-2; D gene unclear. Germline lookup yields CDR1 MNHNY and CDR2 SVGAGI (reference sequence). The CDR3 extends over 13 amino acids. Trimming removed 2 bases from V and 7 bases from J, with 11 bases in between. In DNA, the CDR3 is TGTGCCAGCAGTTACCCCGGTGCGGTTGGCTACACCTTC. It yields the protein CASSYPGAVGYTF.

There are a few counts of this clonotype. This rearrangement joins TRBV7-6 to TRBJ2-5; maybe TRBD2 (6 bases). CDR1 SGHVS and CDR2 FNYEAQ come from the germline V gene. Trimming took 1 base from V and 2 from J, leaving 14 bases between them. The CDR3 runs 16 residues. The chain's CDR3 is CASSLDRFGGQETQYF. The CDR3 DNA follows: TGTGCCAGCAGCTTAGACAGGTTTGGAGGGCAAGAGACCCAGTACTTC. The full variable domain, with the rest looked up from reference TRBV7-6 and TRBJ2-5, is GAGVSQSPRYKVTKRGQDVALRCDPISGHVSLYWYRQALGQGPEFLTYFNYEAQQDKSGLPNDRFSAERPEGSISTLTIQRTEQRDSAMYRCASSLDRFGGQETQYFGPGTRLLVL.

This chain links TRBV5-1 with TRBJ1-1; D gene unclear. V gave up 0 bases and J gave up 4 bases, with 7 bases separating them. The germline gives CDR1 SGHRS, CDR2 YFSETQ. The CDR3 spans 13 residues. The CDR3: CASSLDPGTEAFF. The CDR3 DNA sequence: TGCGCCAGCAGCTTGGACCCAGGCACTGAAGCTTTCTTT.

The chain is built from TRBV29-1 and TRBJ1-1; D remains unclear. CDR1 and CDR2 from the germline V gene are SQVTM and ANQGSEA. This CDR3 region has 11 residues. Trimming stripped 6 bases from V and 4 bases from J, with 9 bases between. The CDR3 DNA reads TGCAGCGTGCGAGGGTTCACTGAAGCTTTCTTT. The encoded protein is CSVRGFTEAFF.

This clonotype occurred a few times. J is TRBJ1-1 and V is TRBV5-5; D unresolved. V lost 3 bases and J lost 7, with 7 bases in between. CDR1 is SGHKS and CDR2 is YYEKEE in the germline V gene (reference sequence). This CDR3 region has 11 residues. The CDR3 coding sequence is TGTGCCAGCAGCTCAGACATTGAAGCTTTCTTT. Translating gives CASSSDIEAFF.

This clonotype was detected only a few times. The chain employs TRBV27 and TRBJ2-7, with a tentative D call TRBD1 (5 bases). The CDR3 spans 14 residues. Germline V gives CDR1 MNHEY, CDR2 SMNVEV (reference sequence). The germline V and J ends were trimmed by 6 bases and 4 bases, with 16 bases remaining between them. The CDR3 is CASRVGRSDYEQYF. Written as DNA, the CDR3 is TGTGCCAGCAGGGTGGGGCGATCGGATTACGAGCAGTACTTC.

The rearrangement joins TRBV27 to TRBJ1-1; D unresolved. Trimming took off 5 bases at V and 0 bases at J, with 10 bases between the two ends. Germline CDR1 reads MNHEY; CDR2 reads SMNVEV (reference sequence). CDR3 length equals 14 residues. The DNA for the CDR3 is TGTGCCAGCAGTCCGATCTTCTTGAACACTGAAGCTTTCTTT. Its protein product is CASSPIFLNTEAFF.

This clonotype has ten or more counts. The rearrangement joins TRBV11-2 to TRBJ1-3; no definite D call. The CDR3 covers 15 residues. Trimming shortened V by 5 bases and J by 1 base, and 12 bases separated the two germline ends. Germline values: CDR1 SGHAT, CDR2 FQNNGV. The CDR3 nucleotides are TGTGCCAGCAGCCCATATCTTAATTCTGGAAACACCATATATTTT. This translates into CASSPYLNSGNTIYF.

The sample holds many counts of this clonotype. The CDR3 coding sequence is TGTGCCTCCAGGTCGGGGGTCGATGGCTACACCTTC. This encodes CASRSGVDGYTF. The V gene is TRBV11-2, the J gene TRBJ1-2; the D gene is possibly TRBD1 (5 bases). The germline V gene has CDR1 SGHAT and CDR2 FQNNGV. Trimming left V 11 bases short and J 6 bases short, with 16 bases between. The CDR3 loop spans 12 amino acids. The complete variable domain, with remaining parts taken from reference TRBV11-2 and TRBJ1-2, reads EAGVAQSPRYKIIEKRQSVAFWCNPISGHATLYWYQQILGQGPKLLIQFQNNGVVDDSQLPKDRFSAERLKGVDSTLKIQPAKLEDSAVYLCASRSGVDGYTFGSGTRLTVV.

The gene calls are TRBV4-3 and TRBJ1-3, with D tentatively TRBD1 (6 bases). The CDR3 has 16 amino acids. Germline-derived CDR1 and CDR2 are LGHNA and YSLEER. V was pared by 3 bases and J by 3 bases, with 15 bases between. CDR3 DNA: TGCGCCAGCAGCCATTTCTCAAAGGGGGATGGAAACACCATATATTTT. The encoded protein is CASSHFSKGDGNTIYF.